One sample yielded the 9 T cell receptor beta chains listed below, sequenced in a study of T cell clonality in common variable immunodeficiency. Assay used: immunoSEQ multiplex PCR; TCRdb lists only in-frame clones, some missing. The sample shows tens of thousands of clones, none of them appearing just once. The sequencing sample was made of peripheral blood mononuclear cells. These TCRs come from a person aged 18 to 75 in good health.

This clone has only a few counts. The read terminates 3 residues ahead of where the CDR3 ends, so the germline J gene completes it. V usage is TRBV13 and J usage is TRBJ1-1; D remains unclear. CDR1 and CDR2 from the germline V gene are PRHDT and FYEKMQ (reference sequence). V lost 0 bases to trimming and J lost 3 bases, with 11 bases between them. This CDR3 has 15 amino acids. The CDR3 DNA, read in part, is TGTGCCAGCAGCTTAGGGCGGGGTTGGGACACTGAA. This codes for CASSLGRGWDTE. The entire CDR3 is CASSLGRGWDTEAFF.

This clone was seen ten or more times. The CDR3: CSASGLAGPQETQYF. The CDR3 bases that were read are TGCAGTGCCTCAGGACTAGCGGGGCCCCAAGAGACC. This chain links TRBV20-1 with TRBJ2-5, with 12 bases matching TRBD2. The read is 3 residues too short to cover the CDR3 end, so that end is filled in from the germline J gene. The junction had 6 bases not matched to a gene; V was cut back by 6 bases and J by 1 base. Germline V gives CDR1 DFQATT, CDR2 SNEGSKA (reference sequence). CDR3 length: 15 amino acids.

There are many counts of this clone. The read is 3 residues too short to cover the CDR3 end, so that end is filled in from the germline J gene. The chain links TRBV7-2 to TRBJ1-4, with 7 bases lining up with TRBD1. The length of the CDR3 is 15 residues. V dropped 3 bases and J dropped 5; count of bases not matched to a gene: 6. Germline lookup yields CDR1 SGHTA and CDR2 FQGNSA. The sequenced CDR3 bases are TGTGCCAGCAGCTTGGGACGAGGGGGCAATGAAAAA. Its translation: CASSLGRGGNEK. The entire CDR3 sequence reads CASSLGRGGNEKLFF.

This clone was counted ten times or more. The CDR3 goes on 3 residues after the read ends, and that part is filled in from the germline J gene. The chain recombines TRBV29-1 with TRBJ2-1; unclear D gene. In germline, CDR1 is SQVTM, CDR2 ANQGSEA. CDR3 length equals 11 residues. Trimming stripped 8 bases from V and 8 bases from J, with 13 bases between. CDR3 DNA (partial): TGCAGCACGAGCTTCCTGGATGAG. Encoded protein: CSTSFLDE. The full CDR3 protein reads CSTSFLDEQFF.

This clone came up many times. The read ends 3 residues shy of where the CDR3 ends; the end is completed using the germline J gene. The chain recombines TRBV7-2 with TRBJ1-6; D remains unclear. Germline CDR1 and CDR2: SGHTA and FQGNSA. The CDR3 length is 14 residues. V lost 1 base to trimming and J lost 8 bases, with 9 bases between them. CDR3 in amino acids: CASSLETRDSPLHF. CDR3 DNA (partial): TGTGCCAGCAGCTTAGAAACTAGGGATTCACCC.

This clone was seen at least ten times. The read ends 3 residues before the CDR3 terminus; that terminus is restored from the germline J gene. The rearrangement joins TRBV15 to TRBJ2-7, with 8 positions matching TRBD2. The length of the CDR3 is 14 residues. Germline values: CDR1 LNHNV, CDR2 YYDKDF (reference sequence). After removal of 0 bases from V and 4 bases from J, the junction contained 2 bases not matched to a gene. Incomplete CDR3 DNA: TGTGCCACCAGCAGAGATCGGGGGGGATACGAG. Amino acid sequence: CATSRDRGGYE. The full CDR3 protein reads CATSRDRGGYEQYF. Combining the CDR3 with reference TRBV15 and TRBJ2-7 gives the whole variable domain DAMVIQNPRYQVTQFGKPVTLSCSQTLNHNVMYWYQQKSSQAPKLLFHYYDKDFNNEADTPDNFQSRRPNTSFCFLDIRSPGLGDTAMYLCATSRDRGGYEQYFGPGTRLTVT.

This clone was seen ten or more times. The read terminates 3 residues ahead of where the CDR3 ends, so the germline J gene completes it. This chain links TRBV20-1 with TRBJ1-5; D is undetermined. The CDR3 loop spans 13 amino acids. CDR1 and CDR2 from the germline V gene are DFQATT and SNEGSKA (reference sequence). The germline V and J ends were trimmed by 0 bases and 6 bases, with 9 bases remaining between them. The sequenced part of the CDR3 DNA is TGCAGTGCTAGAGAAGGACTTGGTCAGCCC. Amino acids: CSAREGLGQP. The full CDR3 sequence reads CSAREGLGQPQHF.

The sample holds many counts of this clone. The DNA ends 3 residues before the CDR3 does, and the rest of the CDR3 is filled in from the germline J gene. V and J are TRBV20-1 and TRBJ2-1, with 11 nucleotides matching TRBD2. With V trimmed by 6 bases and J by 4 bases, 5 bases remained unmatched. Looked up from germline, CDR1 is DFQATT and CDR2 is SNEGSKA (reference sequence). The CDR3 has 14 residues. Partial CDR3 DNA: TGCAGTGCCGATAGCGGGAGGGATTACAATGAG. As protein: CSADSGRDYNE. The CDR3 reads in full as CSADSGRDYNEQFF.

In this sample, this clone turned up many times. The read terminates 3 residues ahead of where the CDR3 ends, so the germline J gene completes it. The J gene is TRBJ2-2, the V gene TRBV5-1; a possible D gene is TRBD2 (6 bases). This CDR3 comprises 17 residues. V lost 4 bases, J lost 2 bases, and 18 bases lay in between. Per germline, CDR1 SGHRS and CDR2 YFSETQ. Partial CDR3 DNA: TGCGCCAGCAGCCCCAACGTTATAGCGGATAACACCGGGGAG. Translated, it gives CASSPNVIADNTGE. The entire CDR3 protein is CASSPNVIADNTGELFF. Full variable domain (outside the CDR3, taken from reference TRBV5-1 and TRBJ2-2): KAGVTQTPRYLIKTRGQQVTLSCSPISGHRSVSWYQQTPGQGLQFLFEYFSETQRNKGNFPGRFSGRQFSNSRSEMNVSTLELGDSALYLCASSPNVIADNTGELFFGEGSRLTVL.